This TCR beta chain was observed in a study of T cell responses to AZD1222 COVID-19 vaccine. Points from the study as a whole: Nearly half of unique spike-specific TCRs reportedly avoided B.1.351 and B.1.1.7 mutated regions. White British donors predominated, females outnumbered males, and clonal diversity was possibly underestimated. Dominant at 160-218 and 743-854, vaccine-associated CD4 TCRs also spanned spike. Just five to seven people given AZD1222 tested seropositive at baseline.

This CDR3 comprises 13 residues. Germline CDR1 reads SGHRS; CDR2 reads YFSETQ. V was shortened by 5 bases and J by 7 bases, with 15 bases between the two germline ends. A remark on this clone: Its antigen is undetermined.

Only in-frame clones appear in the TCRdb table, and some are missing; sequencing was by immunoSEQ multiplex PCR. The table shows over 100,000 clones, with roughly 84% occurring only once. The clonotype originates from an adult in good health. The source was peripheral blood, collected on day 0 of AZD1222 vaccination. The rearrangement uses TRBV5-1 and TRBJ1-2; D perhaps matches TRBD1 (5 bases). The CDR3 nucleotides are TGCGCCAGCAGTGAGGGACCTCTTTCTGGCTACACCTTC. Translation gives CASSEGPLSGYTF. The whole variable domain, remainder taken from reference TRBV5-1 and TRBJ1-2, is KAGVTQTPRYLIKTRGQQVTLSCSPISGHRSVSWYQQTPGQGLQFLFEYFSETQRNKGNFPGRFSGRQFSNSRSEMNVSTLELGDSALYLCASSEGPLSGYTFGSGTRLTVV.